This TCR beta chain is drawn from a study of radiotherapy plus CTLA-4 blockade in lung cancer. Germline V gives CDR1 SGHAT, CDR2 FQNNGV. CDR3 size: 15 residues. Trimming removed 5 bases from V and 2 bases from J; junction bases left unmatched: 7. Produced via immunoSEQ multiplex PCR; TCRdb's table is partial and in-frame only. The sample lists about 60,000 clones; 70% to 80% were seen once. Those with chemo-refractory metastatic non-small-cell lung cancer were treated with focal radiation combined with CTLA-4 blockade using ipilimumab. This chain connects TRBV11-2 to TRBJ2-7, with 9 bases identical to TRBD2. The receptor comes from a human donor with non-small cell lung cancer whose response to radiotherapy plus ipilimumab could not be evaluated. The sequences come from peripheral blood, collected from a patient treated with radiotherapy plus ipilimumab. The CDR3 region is CASSRERGDTYEQYF. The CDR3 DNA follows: TGTGCCAGCAGCCGGGAGCGGGGGGACACCTACGAGCAGTACTTC.